The following is a T cell receptor (beta chain) sequence with its context. Other DNA sequences in the sample encode the same CDR3. The source of the sample is a study of blood T cell repertoires in COVID-19. Clones were read by immunoSEQ multiplex PCR, and TCRdb kept only the in-frame ones, dropping some. The table shows some 350,000 clones, with 85% to 90% occurring only once. Germline CDR1 reads SGDLS; CDR2 reads YYNGEE. V dropped 3 bases and J dropped 5 bases, with 8 bases sitting between them. This CDR3 contains 13 residues. The material sequenced was peripheral blood. The TCR sequence derives from a woman aged 45-65 years with COVID-19, enrolled during active disease. The chain links TRBV9 to TRBJ2-2, with D perhaps matching TRBD1 (5 bases). CDR3 protein: CASSATGTGELFF. For the CDR3, the DNA is TGTGCCAGCAGCGCCACAGGAACCGGGGAGCTGTTTTTT.